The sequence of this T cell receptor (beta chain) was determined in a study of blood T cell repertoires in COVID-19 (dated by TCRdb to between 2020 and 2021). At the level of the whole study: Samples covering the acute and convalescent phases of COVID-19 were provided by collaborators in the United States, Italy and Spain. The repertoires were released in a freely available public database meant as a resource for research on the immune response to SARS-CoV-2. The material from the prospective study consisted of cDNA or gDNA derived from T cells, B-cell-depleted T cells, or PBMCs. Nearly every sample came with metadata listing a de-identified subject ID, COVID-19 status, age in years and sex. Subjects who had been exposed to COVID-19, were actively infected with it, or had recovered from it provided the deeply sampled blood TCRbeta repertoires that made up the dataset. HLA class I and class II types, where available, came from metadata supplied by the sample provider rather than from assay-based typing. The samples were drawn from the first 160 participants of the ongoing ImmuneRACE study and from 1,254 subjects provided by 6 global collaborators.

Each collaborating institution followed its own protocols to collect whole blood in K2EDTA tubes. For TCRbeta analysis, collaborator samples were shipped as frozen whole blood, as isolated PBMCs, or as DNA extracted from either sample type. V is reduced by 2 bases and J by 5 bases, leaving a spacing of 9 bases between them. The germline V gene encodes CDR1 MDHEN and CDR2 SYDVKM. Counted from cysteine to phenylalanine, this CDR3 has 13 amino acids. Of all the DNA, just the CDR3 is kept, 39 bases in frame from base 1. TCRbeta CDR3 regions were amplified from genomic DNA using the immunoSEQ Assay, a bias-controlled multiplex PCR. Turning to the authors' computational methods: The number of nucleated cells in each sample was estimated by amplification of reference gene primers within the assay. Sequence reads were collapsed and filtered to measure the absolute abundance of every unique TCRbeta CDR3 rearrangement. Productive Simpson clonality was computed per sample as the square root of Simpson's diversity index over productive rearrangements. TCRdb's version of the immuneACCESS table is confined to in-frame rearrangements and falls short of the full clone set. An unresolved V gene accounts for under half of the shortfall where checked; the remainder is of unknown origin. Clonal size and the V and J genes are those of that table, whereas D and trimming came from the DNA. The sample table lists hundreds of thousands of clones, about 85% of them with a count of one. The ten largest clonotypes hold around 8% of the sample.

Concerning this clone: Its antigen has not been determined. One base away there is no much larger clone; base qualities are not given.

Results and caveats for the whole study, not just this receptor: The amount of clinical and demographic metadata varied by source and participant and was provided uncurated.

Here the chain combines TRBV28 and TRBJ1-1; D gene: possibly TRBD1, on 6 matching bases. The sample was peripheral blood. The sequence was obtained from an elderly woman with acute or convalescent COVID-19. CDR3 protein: CASSLQGKTEAFF. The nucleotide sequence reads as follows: TGTGCCAGCAGTTTACAGGGGAAGACTGAAGCTTTCTTT. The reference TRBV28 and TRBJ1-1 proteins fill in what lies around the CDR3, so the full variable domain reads DVKVTQSSRYLVKRTGEKVFLECVQDMDHENMFWYRQDPGLGLRLIYFSYDVKMKEKGDIPEGYSVSREKKERFSLILESASTNQTSMYLCASSLQGKTEAFFGQGTRLTVV.